This T cell receptor beta chain derives from a study of STAT5B mutations in CD4+ large granular lymphocyte leukemia. Whole-study findings and limits: Without putative leukemic clones, patient CD4-sorted repertoires remained more clonal than healthy CD4+ repertoires.

This clone was found once. Its antigen remains unknown. CDR1 is SGHDT, CDR2 YYEEEE, per germline. The CDR3 has 13 residues. V dropped 0 bases and J dropped 5 bases, with 8 bases sitting between them. Data came from immunoSEQ multiplex PCR; TCRdb stores just in-frame clones and leaves some out. Of tens of thousands of clones in the sample, just under 85% were seen once. This receptor was taken from a human donor in good health. Specimen: CD4+ T cells from blood buffy coats. The chain carries TRBV5-6 and TRBJ2-5; D is undetermined. CDR3 loop: CASSLAALETQYF. CDR3 DNA: TGTGCCAGCAGCTTGGCGGCGTTGGAGACCCAGTACTTC.